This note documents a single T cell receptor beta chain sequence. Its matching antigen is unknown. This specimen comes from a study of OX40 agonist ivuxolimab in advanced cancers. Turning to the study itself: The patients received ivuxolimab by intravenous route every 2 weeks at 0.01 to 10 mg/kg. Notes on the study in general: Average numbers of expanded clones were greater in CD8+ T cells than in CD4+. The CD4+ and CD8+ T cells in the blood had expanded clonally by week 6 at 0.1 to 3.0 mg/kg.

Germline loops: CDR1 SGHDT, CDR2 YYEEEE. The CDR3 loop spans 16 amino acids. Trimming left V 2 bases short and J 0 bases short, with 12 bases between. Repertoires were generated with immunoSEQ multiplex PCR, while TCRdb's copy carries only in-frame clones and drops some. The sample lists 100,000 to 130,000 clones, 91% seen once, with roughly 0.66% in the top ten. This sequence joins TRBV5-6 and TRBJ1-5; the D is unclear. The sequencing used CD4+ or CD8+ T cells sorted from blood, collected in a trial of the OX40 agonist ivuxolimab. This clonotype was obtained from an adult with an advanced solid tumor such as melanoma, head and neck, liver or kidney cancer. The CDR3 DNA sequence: TGTGCCAGCAGCTTTGGGCTTCGGAATAGCAATCAGCCCCAGCATTTT. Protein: CASSFGLRNSNQPQHF. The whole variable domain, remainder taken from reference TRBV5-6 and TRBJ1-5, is DAGVTQSPTHLIKTRGQQVTLRCSPKSGHDTVSWYQQALGQGPQFIFQYYEEEERQRGNFPDRFSGHQFPNYSSELNVNALLLGDSALYLCASSFGLRNSNQPQHFGDGTRLSIL.